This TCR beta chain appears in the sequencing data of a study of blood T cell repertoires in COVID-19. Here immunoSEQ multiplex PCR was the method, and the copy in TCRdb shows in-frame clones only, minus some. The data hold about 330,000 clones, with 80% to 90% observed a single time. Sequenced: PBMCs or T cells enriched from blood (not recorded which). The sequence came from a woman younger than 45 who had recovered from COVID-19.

The CDR3 DNA reads TGCGCCAGCAGCTTTGGTGGACAGATCTATGGCTACACCTTC. It translates to CASSFGGQIYGYTF. V usage is TRBV5-1 and J usage is TRBJ1-2; maybe TRBD1 (6 bases). Germline assignment: CDR1 SGHRS and CDR2 YFSETQ. The CDR3 is made up of 14 amino acids. V shed 2 bases and J shed 4 bases, with 12 bases lying between them.